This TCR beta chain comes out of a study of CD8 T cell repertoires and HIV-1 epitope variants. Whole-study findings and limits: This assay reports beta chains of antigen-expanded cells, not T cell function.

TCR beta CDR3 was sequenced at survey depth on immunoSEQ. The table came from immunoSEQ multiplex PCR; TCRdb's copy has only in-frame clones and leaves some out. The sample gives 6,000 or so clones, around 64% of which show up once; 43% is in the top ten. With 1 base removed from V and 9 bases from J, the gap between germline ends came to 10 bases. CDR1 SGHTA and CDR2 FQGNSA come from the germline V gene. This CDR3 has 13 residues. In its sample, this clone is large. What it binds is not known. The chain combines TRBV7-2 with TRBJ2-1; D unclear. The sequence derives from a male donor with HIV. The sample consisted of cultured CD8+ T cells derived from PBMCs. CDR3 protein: CASSLDGASEQFF. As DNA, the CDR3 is TGTGCCAGCAGCTTAGACGGTGCCAGTGAGCAGTTCTTC.